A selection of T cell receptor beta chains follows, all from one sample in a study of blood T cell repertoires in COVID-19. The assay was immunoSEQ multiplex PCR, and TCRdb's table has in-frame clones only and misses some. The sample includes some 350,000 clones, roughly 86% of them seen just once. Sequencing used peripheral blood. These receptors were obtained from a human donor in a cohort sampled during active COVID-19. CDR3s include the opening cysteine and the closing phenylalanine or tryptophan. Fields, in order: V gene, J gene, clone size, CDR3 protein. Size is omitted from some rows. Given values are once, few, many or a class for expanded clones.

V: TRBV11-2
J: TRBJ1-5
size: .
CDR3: CASSLGRVDQPQHF

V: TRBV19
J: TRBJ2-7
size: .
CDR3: CASRTRGSSYEQYF

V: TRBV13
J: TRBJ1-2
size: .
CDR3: CASSRKQATNYGYTF

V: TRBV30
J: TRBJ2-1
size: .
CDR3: CAFFRTSGRGHAEQFF

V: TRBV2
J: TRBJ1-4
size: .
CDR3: CASSAGQGSNEKLFF

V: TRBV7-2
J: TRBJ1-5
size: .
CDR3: CASSVRTGGNQPQHF

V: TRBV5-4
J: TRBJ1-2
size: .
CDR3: CASSLEQNYGYTF

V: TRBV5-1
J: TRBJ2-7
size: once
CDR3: CASSLTGTGRGYEQYF

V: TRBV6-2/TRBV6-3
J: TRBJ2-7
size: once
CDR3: CASSSLSYEQYF

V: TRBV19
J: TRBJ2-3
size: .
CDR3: CASQSTDTQYF

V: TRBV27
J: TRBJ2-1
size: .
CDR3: CASSYAIGQNEQFF

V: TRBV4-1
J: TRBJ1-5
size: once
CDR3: CASSQKTGGWQPQHF

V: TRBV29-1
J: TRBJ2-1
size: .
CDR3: CSASDLDPYNEQFF

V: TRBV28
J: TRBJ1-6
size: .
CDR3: CAIGTGDNSPLHF